The sequence of this TCR beta chain was determined in a study of patients and donors after allogeneic stem cell transplantation. This clonotype came up many times. Trimming removed 4 bases from V and 6 bases from J; junction bases left unmatched: 9. The length of the CDR3 is 17 residues. TCRdb reprocessed the RT-PCR reads via MiXCR and lists one record per CDR3 protein. The repertoire holds 900,000 to 1,000,000 distinct CDR3 sequences, with roughly 18% as singletons. The J gene is TRBJ2-1, the V gene TRBV12-3 or TRBV12-4; 13 positions agree with TRBD2. This TCR was sampled from a human donor who was either an allogeneic HSCT recipient or a stem cell or donor lymphocyte infusion donor (not recorded which). It is not recorded whose cells these are; they may come from a transplant donor. Sample: blood, either unsorted or a sorted T cell fraction (not recorded which). This CDR3 reads CASSSPEGLAGINEQFF. Written as DNA, the CDR3 is TGTGCCAGCAGTTCGCCGGAGGGACTAGCGGGGATCAATGAGCAGTTCTTC.